Each of the 27 T cell receptor beta chains below was sequenced from the same sample in a study of radiotherapy plus CTLA-4 blockade in lung cancer. The assay was immunoSEQ multiplex PCR, and TCRdb's table has in-frame clones only and misses some. The sample records 50,000 or so clones, 79% being singletons. The sample here was peripheral blood, taken from a patient treated with radiotherapy plus ipilimumab. The receptors derive from a human donor with non-small cell lung cancer who had a partial response to radiotherapy plus ipilimumab.

The rearrangement joins TRBV2 to TRBJ1-1, with 8 bases matching TRBD1. This CDR3 is 16 amino acids long. The V and J ends lost 6 bases and 4 bases, in that order; junction bases with no gene match: 13. Germline CDR1 SNHLY, CDR2 FYNNEI. The CDR3 DNA follows: TGTGCCAGCAGCTCTGCATGGACAGGGAGGGTCACTGAAGCTTTCTTT. Translation gives CASSSAWTGRVTEAFF.

V is TRBV4-3 and J is TRBJ2-7; tentatively, D is TRBD1 (5 bases). V was cut by 0 bases and J by 5 bases, with 11 bases left in between. This CDR3 contains 14 residues. Germline loops: CDR1 LGHNA, CDR2 YSLEER. The CDR3 region is CASSQEWGLHEQYF. In nucleotides, the CDR3 is TGCGCCAGCAGCCAAGAGTGGGGCCTACACGAGCAGTACTTC.

This clone appeared a single time. This sequence joins TRBV4-1 and TRBJ1-1, with D possibly being TRBD1 (5 bases). The CDR3 is 14 amino acids. Per germline, CDR1 MGHRA and CDR2 YSYEKL. V lost 1 base to trimming and J lost 4 bases, with 10 bases between them. The CDR3 DNA sequence: TGCGCCAGCAGCCAAGGTCAGGGTTTCACTGAAGCTTTCTTT. Encoded protein: CASSQGQGFTEAFF.

This chain links TRBV19 with TRBJ1-5; D is perhaps TRBD1 (5 bases). Trimming shortened V by 3 bases and J by 7 bases, and 13 bases separated the two germline ends. Germline V gene lookup returns CDR1 LNHDA and CDR2 SQIVND (reference sequence). CDR3 length: 14 residues. CDR3 nucleotides: TGTGCCAGTAGTATTTTGGGGCAAAGACAGCCCCAGCATTTT. Amino acids: CASSILGQRQPQHF.

DNA of the CDR3: TGCAGCGTTGGTGGCAGGGGGCAATCGGGCACTGAAGCTTTCTTT. This translates into CSVGGRGQSGTEAFF. The chain links TRBV29-1 to TRBJ1-1, with 8 nucleotides matching TRBD1. The CDR3 totals 15 residues. Germline CDR1 SQVTM, CDR2 ANQGSEA. V was pared by 4 bases and J by 4 bases, with 11 bases of the junction left unmatched.

The CDR3 coding sequence is TGTGCCAGCAGTTTCAGCTCCTACAATGAGCAGTTCTTC. It codes for CASSFSSYNEQFF. The chain is built from TRBV6-5 and TRBJ2-1; D is ambiguous. CDR3 size: 13 residues. Germline V gene data show CDR1 as MNHEY and CDR2 as SVGAGI. Trimming cost V 4 bases and J 0 bases, with 4 bases left between them.

The genes are TRBV13 and TRBJ2-7; 10 nucleotides agree with TRBD1. This CDR3 contains 16 residues. Germline CDR1 reads PRHDT; CDR2 reads FYEKMQ (reference sequence). Trimming took 5 bases from V and 4 from J; bases not matched to a gene: 11. CDR3 in amino acids: CASSTPYPGQGYEQYF. CDR3 nucleotide sequence: TGTGCCAGCAGCACACCCTATCCGGGACAGGGGTACGAGCAGTACTTC.

The rearrangement joins TRBV27 to TRBJ2-7; a weak D match, TRBD1 (8 bases). The CDR3 has 16 amino acids. Germline CDR1 is MNHEY and CDR2 is SMNVEV (reference sequence). V was pared by 3 bases and J by 4 bases, with 19 bases between. CDR3 nucleotides: TGTGCCAGCAGTTTGGAGGGGGGGACAGGAAGGTACGAGCAGTACTTC. It encodes CASSLEGGTGRYEQYF.

This chain links TRBV15 with TRBJ2-3; 8 bases are shared with TRBD2. CDR3 length: 15 residues. Germline values: CDR1 LNHNV, CDR2 YYDKDF (reference sequence). V shed 5 bases and J 3 bases; nucleotides not matched to a gene: 7. The CDR3, as DNA: TGTGCCACCAGCCACGGGGGGGCCAGGACAGATACGCAGTATTTT. Translation gives CATSHGGARTDTQYF.

V is TRBV5-5 and J is TRBJ2-5; TRBD2 matches 12 bases. This CDR3 region has 16 residues. In germline, CDR1 is SGHKS, CDR2 YYEKEE (reference sequence). The J segment lost 1 base and the V segment lost 3 bases, leaving 4 bases of the junction unmatched. CDR3 loop: CASSSQLAGGQETQYF. CDR3 nucleotides: TGTGCCAGCAGCTCCCAACTAGCGGGGGGCCAAGAGACCCAGTACTTC.

The rearrangement joins TRBV9 to TRBJ2-1; 14 nucleotides align to TRBD2. CDR1 and CDR2 from the germline V gene are SGDLS and YYNGEE. After removal of 0 bases from V and 0 bases from J, the junction contained 11 bases not matched to a gene. This CDR3 spans 21 amino acids. This CDR3 reads CASSVGLRTSGGSSSYNEQFF. CDR3 coding DNA: TGTGCCAGCAGCGTAGGTCTGCGGACTAGCGGGGGGAGCAGCTCCTACAATGAGCAGTTCTTC. The variable domain in full, with the rest retrieved from reference TRBV9 and TRBJ2-1, is DSGVTQTPKHLITATGQRVTLRCSPRSGDLSVYWYQQSLDQGLQFLIQYYNGEERAKGNILERFSAQQFPDLHSELNLSSLELGDSALYFCASSVGLRTSGGSSSYNEQFFGPGTRLTVL.

The V gene is TRBV2, the J gene TRBJ2-3, with a possible D match to TRBD2 (7 bases). This CDR3 spans 15 amino acids. The germline V gene encodes CDR1 SNHLY and CDR2 FYNNEI. V was clipped by 6 bases and J by 6 bases, with 19 bases between them. The CDR3 here is CASRSGGGPGDTQYF. The CDR3, as DNA: TGTGCCAGCAGGTCTGGCGGGGGCCCCGGTGATACGCAGTATTTT.

The chain couples TRBV5-1 to TRBJ2-7; 10 bases match TRBD1. The CDR3 contains 15 residues. The germline V gene encodes CDR1 SGHRS and CDR2 YFSETQ. With V trimmed by 3 bases and J by 5 bases, 8 bases remained unmatched. CDR3 residues: CASSSSGTGVNEQYF. The CDR3 nucleotides read TGCGCCAGCAGCTCCTCCGGGACAGGGGTCAACGAGCAGTACTTC.

Note on this clone: This sample includes further DNA sequences coding for the same CDR3. The CDR3 region has the DNA TGTGCCAGCAGCCGACGACTAGCGGGTGACGGGGAGCTGTTTTTT. Protein product: CASSRRLAGDGELFF. This chain joins TRBV27 and TRBJ2-2, with 10 bases that match TRBD2. In germline, CDR1 is MNHEY, CDR2 SMNVEV (reference sequence). The CDR3 is 15 residues long. V gave up 6 bases and J gave up 7 bases; unmatched junction bases: 8.

V is TRBV5-1 and J is TRBJ2-5; D might be TRBD1 (5 bases). CDR1 is SGHRS, CDR2 YFSETQ, per germline. The CDR3 is 15 residues long. Trimming pared 0 bases from V and 1 base from J, leaving 10 bases between. The DNA for the CDR3 is TGCGCCAGCAGCTTGGTGGTCCAGGGCCAAGAGACCCAGTACTTC. This gives the protein CASSLVVQGQETQYF.

This clone has only one observation. Within the sample, other DNA sequences also encode this same CDR3. The gene calls are TRBV19 and TRBJ2-2; 8 nucleotides line up with TRBD2. In germline, CDR1 is LNHDA, CDR2 SQIVND (reference sequence). J lost 0 bases, V lost 0 bases, and 3 bases had no gene match. The CDR3 is 17 residues long. For the CDR3, the DNA is TGTGCCAGTAGTATAGAAAGCGGGGGACCGAACACCGGGGAGCTGTTTTTT. As protein: CASSIESGGPNTGELFF. Full variable domain (outside the CDR3, taken from reference TRBV19 and TRBJ2-2): DGGITQSPKYLFRKEGQNVTLSCEQNLNHDAMYWYRQDPGQGLRLIYYSQIVNDFQKGDIAEGYSVSREKKESFPLTVTSAQKNPTAFYLCASSIESGGPNTGELFFGEGSRLTVL.

This clone was picked up one time. The chain employs TRBV5-1 and TRBJ2-1; 9 nucleotides agree with TRBD2. With 4 bases clipped from V and 0 bases from J, the junction kept 17 bases outside the gene matches. Germline V lookup: CDR1 SGHRS, CDR2 YFSETQ. The CDR3 runs 20 residues. In nucleotides, the CDR3 is TGCGCCAGCAGCGCCATTAGCGGGGGCCTCATTTTGAGCTCCTACAATGAGCAGTTCTTC. This sequence encodes CASSAISGGLILSSYNEQFF.

This clone came up a few times. The chain links TRBV19 to TRBJ1-1; no reliable D call. Germline V gives CDR1 LNHDA, CDR2 SQIVND (reference sequence). This CDR3 spans 14 amino acids. Between the trimmed V and J ends, which lost 2 bases and 4 bases, there was a span of 11 bases. DNA of the CDR3: TGTGCCAGTAGTATAAAAGGGAGCGGCACTGAAGCTTTCTTT. It specifies CASSIKGSGTEAFF. Full variable domain (rest looked up from reference TRBV19 and TRBJ1-1): DGGITQSPKYLFRKEGQNVTLSCEQNLNHDAMYWYRQDPGQGLRLIYYSQIVNDFQKGDIAEGYSVSREKKESFPLTVTSAQKNPTAFYLCASSIKGSGTEAFFGQGTRLTVV.

This clone was counted a few times. Germline and junction disagree at one end, which may indicate a read error. This sequence joins TRBV30 and TRBJ1-2; D remains ambiguous. The CDR3 runs to 10 residues. The germline V gene encodes CDR1 GTSNPN and CDR2 SVGIG (reference sequence). In DNA form, the CDR3 reads TGTGCCTGGAGTGTACAGCTCACCTCCTTC. Residues: CAWSVQLTSF.

The J gene is TRBJ1-5, the V gene TRBV5-1, with 9 nucleotides matching TRBD1. Losses at the gene ends were 3 bases for V and 7 bases for J; bases not matched to a gene: 8. This CDR3 has 15 amino acids. The germline CDR1 and CDR2 sequences are SGHRS and YFSETQ. The CDR3, as DNA: TGCGCCAGCAGCTCTTCCGGGACAGGGAACCAGCCCCAGCATTTT. This translates into CASSSSGTGNQPQHF.

This clone was recorded a few times. The chain recombines TRBV6-5 with TRBJ2-3; perhaps TRBD2 as D (5 bases). Trimming removed 5 bases at V and 3 bases at J, with 6 bases between. This CDR3 contains 12 residues. From germline, CDR1 is MNHEY and CDR2 SVGAGI. The CDR3 sequence: CASSRGTDTQYF. The CDR3 DNA reads as TGTGCCAGCAGTCGGGGAACAGATACGCAGTATTTT.

The chain carries TRBV29-1 and TRBJ2-5; D possibly corresponds to TRBD1 (5 bases). This CDR3 is 12 amino acids long. V shed 7 bases and J shed 2 bases, with 11 bases lying between them. Per germline, CDR1 SQVTM and CDR2 ANQGSEA. For the CDR3, the DNA is TGCAGCGCCCCGACAGTTCAAGAGACCCAGTACTTC. Translation gives CSAPTVQETQYF.

This chain links TRBV5-1 with TRBJ2-3; D possibly corresponds to TRBD2 (7 bases). V gave up 7 bases and J gave up 3 bases, with 15 bases separating them. This CDR3 is 14 amino acids long. Germline-derived CDR1 and CDR2 are SGHRS and YFSETQ. In DNA, the CDR3 is TGCGCCAGCGCGGAGGGGGGGGCGACAGATACGCAGTATTTT. Residues: CASAEGGATDTQYF.

This clone was observed a handful of times. The rearrangement links TRBV5-1 to TRBJ1-1; no reliable D call. This CDR3 is built from 14 residues. Trimming cost V 5 bases and J 0 bases, with 11 bases left between them. CDR1 SGHRS and CDR2 YFSETQ come from the germline V gene. The CDR3 loop reads CASRSEPVNTEAFF. CDR3 nucleotides: TGCGCCAGCAGGTCGGAGCCGGTGAACACTGAAGCTTTCTTT. Together with reference TRBV5-1 and TRBJ1-1, the CDR3 gives the full variable domain: KAGVTQTPRYLIKTRGQQVTLSCSPISGHRSVSWYQQTPGQGLQFLFEYFSETQRNKGNFPGRFSGRQFSNSRSEMNVSTLELGDSALYLCASRSEPVNTEAFFGQGTRLTVV.

The genes are TRBV28 and TRBJ1-5; 9 nucleotides line up with TRBD1. The CDR3 extends over 15 amino acids. The ends lost 3 bases at V and 1 base at J; junction bases unmatched: 1. Germline CDR1 MDHEN, CDR2 SYDVKM. The CDR3 loop reads CASSLGQGSNQPQHF. In DNA form, the CDR3 reads TGTGCCAGCAGTTTGGGACAGGGAAGCAATCAGCCCCAGCATTTT.

This clone was seen only a few times. The chain combines TRBV5-1 with TRBJ1-1, with 7 bases that match TRBD1. Germline CDR1 SGHRS, CDR2 YFSETQ. The ends lost 4 bases at V and 3 bases at J; junction bases unmatched: 9. The CDR3 totals 15 residues. The CDR3 loop is CASSTRQGQYTEAFF. CDR3 in DNA: TGCGCCAGCAGCACCCGACAGGGACAGTACACTGAAGCTTTCTTT.

This chain uses TRBV11-2 with TRBJ2-7; possibly TRBD1 for D (5 bases). The CDR3 is made up of 14 amino acids. Trimming took 3 bases from V and 0 from J, leaving 9 bases between them. Germline V gene sequence: CDR1 SGHAT, CDR2 FQNNGV. In DNA, the CDR3 is TGTGCCAGCAGCTTTACCGACAGCTCCTACGAGCAGTACTTC. It encodes CASSFTDSSYEQYF.